The 24 T cell receptor beta chains given below trace back to one sample, sequenced in a study of blood T cells in healthy people across ages. PCR was performed a second time for 7 to 11 cycles using a sample-barcoded 5' primer and a J-beta primer mix. One entry per CDR3 protein, called by TCRdb with MiXCR from the 5' RACE reads. The table shows some 1,500,000 distinct CDR3 sequences, with approximately 39% occurring only once. The sample was blood. The receptors come from a woman between 18 and 29 years old in good health.

In this sample, this clonotype turned up a few times. The chain uses TRBV10-3 and TRBJ2-5; 11 bases are shared with TRBD2. After removal of 6 bases from V and 2 bases from J, the junction contained 8 bases not matched to a gene. This CDR3 region has 16 residues. Germline CDR1 ENHRY, CDR2 SYGVKD. CDR3 in DNA: TGTGCCATCAGAAACGGGACTAGCGGAATTCAAGAGACCCAGTACTTC. Protein: CAIRNGTSGIQETQYF.

The rearrangement uses TRBV29-1 and TRBJ1-4; possible D gene TRBD1, 5 bases. The CDR3 runs 15 residues. Per germline, CDR1 SQVTM and CDR2 ANQGSEA. Trimming removed 6 bases at V and 8 bases at J, with 22 bases between. In nucleotides, the CDR3 is TGCAGCGTAATACGGACCGGCGGGACGAACGAAAAACTGTTTTTT. This sequence encodes CSVIRTGGTNEKLFF.

The CDR3 loop reads CATSDITDSYNEQFF. The CDR3 region has the DNA TGTGCCACTTCCGACATAACGGACTCCTACAATGAGCAGTTCTTC. V and J are TRBV5-6 and TRBJ2-1; no firm D call. Germline CDR1 and CDR2: SGHDT and YYEEEE. Trimming removed 9 bases at V and 0 bases at J, with 16 bases between. The length of the CDR3 is 15 residues.

The rearrangement uses TRBV12-3 or TRBV12-4 and TRBJ2-2, with D possibly matching TRBD2 (7 bases). Trimming left V 6 bases short and J 6 bases short, with 23 bases between. The CDR3 extends over 17 amino acids. The CDR3 DNA reads TGTGCCAGCAGCCCAACGGGGGGCAAGGGGAAATCCGGGGAGCTGTTTTTT. Translation gives CASSPTGGKGKSGELFF.

The CDR3 sequence is CSARDPRQVTNTGELFF. The CDR3 region has the DNA TGCAGTGCTAGAGACCCGAGACAGGTTACGAACACCGGGGAGCTGTTTTTT. The rearrangement joins TRBV20-1 to TRBJ2-2; possibly TRBD1 for D (6 bases). The CDR3 runs 17 residues. With 0 bases removed from V and 0 bases from J, the gap between germline ends came to 14 bases. CDR1 is DFQATT, CDR2 SNEGSKA, per germline (reference sequence).

The CDR3 nucleotides are TGTGCCAGCAGTCCGAGGGTAGCAGAAGAGACCCAGTACTTC. Protein product: CASSPRVAEETQYF. The chain combines TRBV2 with TRBJ2-7, with a tentative D call TRBD2 (5 bases). The end of the DNA is better explained by TRBJ2-5, so the J call may be wrong. The CDR3 has 14 amino acids. Germline values: CDR1 SNHLY, CDR2 FYNNEI.

The sample holds a few counts of this clonotype. J is TRBJ2-1 and V is TRBV7-2, with TRBD2 matching 10 bases. The CDR3 runs to 20 residues. From germline, CDR1 is SGHTA and CDR2 FQGNSA. V lost 3 bases and J lost 0; bases outside the gene matches: 14. The CDR3 reads CASSFFPLTSGRSSYNEQFF. Here the CDR3 DNA reads TGTGCCAGCAGCTTTTTCCCCCTGACTAGCGGGCGAAGCTCCTACAATGAGCAGTTCTTC.

The chain links TRBV2 to TRBJ2-1; 7 bases agree with TRBD2. The CDR3 covers 12 residues. Germline lookup yields CDR1 SNHLY and CDR2 FYNNEI. V lost 6 bases and J lost 6; bases outside the gene matches: 2. CDR3 DNA: TGTGCCAGCAGGGGACTACCCAATGAGCAGTTCTTC. Its translation: CASRGLPNEQFF.

V usage is TRBV20-1 and J usage is TRBJ1-4; D is unresolved. V shed 5 bases and J shed 0 bases, with 10 bases lying between them. Germline lookup yields CDR1 DFQATT and CDR2 SNEGSKA (reference sequence). The CDR3 is 14 residues long. The CDR3 loop is CSAGTTTTNEKLFF. DNA of the CDR3: TGCAGTGCTGGCACGACGACAACTAATGAAAAACTGTTTTTT.

V gene TRBV4-1 combines with J gene TRBJ2-7, with a possible D match to TRBD2 (6 bases). CDR1 MGHRA and CDR2 YSYEKL come from the germline V gene. Deletions cut 2 bases from V and 1 base from J, with 12 bases between. This CDR3 is 15 amino acids long. CDR3: CASSQIGGKSYEQYF. The DNA of the CDR3 is TGCGCCAGCAGCCAAATAGGCGGGAAGTCCTACGAGCAGTACTTC.

This clonotype occurred a few times. The chain combines TRBV7-9 with TRBJ2-7; TRBD1 matches at 7 bases. V lost 0 bases, J lost 1 base, and 0 bases stayed unmatched. The CDR3 loop spans 14 amino acids. CDR1 and CDR2 from the germline V gene are SEHNR and FQNEAQ (reference sequence). The DNA of the CDR3 is TGTGCCAGCAGCTTAGCGGACAGGTCCTACGAGCAGTACTTC. Encoded protein: CASSLADRSYEQYF.

The rearrangement links TRBV6-6 to TRBJ1-1, with D perhaps matching TRBD1 (5 bases). The CDR3 consists of 14 residues. The V end lost 7 bases, the J end lost 3 bases, and 15 bases lay between the germline ends. Germline CDR1 is MNHNY and CDR2 is SVGAGI (reference sequence). The CDR3 reads CASKDPQGYTEAFF. The DNA of the CDR3 is TGTGCCAGCAAAGACCCTCAGGGATACACTGAAGCTTTCTTT.

The chain recombines TRBV3-1 with TRBJ2-2; either TRBD1 or TRBD2 may supply D (5 bases each). V gave up 6 bases and J gave up 1 base, with 12 bases separating them. This CDR3 spans 15 amino acids. Looked up from germline, CDR1 is LGHDT and CDR2 is YNNKEL (reference sequence). The CDR3 DNA sequence: TGTGCCAGCAGGAAAGGGACCCAGAACACCGGGGAGCTGTTTTTT. It codes for CASRKGTQNTGELFF.

A few counts support this clonotype. At one end, the junction sequence differs from germline, possibly due to a read error. The chain employs TRBV9 and TRBJ2-7, with 8 bases matching TRBD2. Looked up from germline, CDR1 is SGDLS and CDR2 is YYNGEE. The CDR3 runs to 15 residues. The CDR3 reads CASSTRGGDSHEQYF. The DNA of the CDR3 is TGTGCCAGCAGCACACGGGGGGGGGACTCCCACGAGCAGTACTTC.

The chain recombines TRBV4-1 with TRBJ2-1; D remains unclear. The J call may be in error: the DNA end matches TRBJ2-7 better. Per germline, CDR1 MGHRA and CDR2 YSYEKL. This CDR3 spans 13 amino acids. CDR3 nucleotides: TGCGCCAGCAGCCAAGACCAATACAATGAGCAGTACTTC. It is translated as CASSQDQYNEQYF.

The rearrangement uses TRBV20-1 and TRBJ1-2, with 11 bases fitting TRBD1. Germline values: CDR1 DFQATT, CDR2 SNEGSKA (reference sequence). The CDR3 is 15 residues long. V gave up 1 base and J gave up 6 bases; unmatched junction bases: 7. CDR3 sequence reads: CSARGTGGAGDGYTF. Written as DNA, the CDR3 is TGCAGTGCTAGAGGGACAGGGGGCGCCGGGGATGGCTACACCTTC.

This clonotype has only a few counts. V is TRBV20-1 and J is TRBJ2-5; D may match TRBD1 or TRBD2 (6 bases each). This CDR3 region has 14 residues. Germline V gene sequence: CDR1 DFQATT, CDR2 SNEGSKA (reference sequence). Trimming removed 5 bases at V and 5 bases at J, with 18 bases between. CDR3 protein: CSAAWGARWETQYF. In DNA, the CDR3 is TGCAGTGCTGCTTGGGGGGCCCGTTGGGAGACCCAGTACTTC.

CDR3 residues: CASSQELGSTEAFF. The CDR3 nucleotides read TGTGCCAGCAGCCAAGAGCTGGGTAGCACTGAAGCTTTCTTT. The chain carries TRBV3-1 and TRBJ1-1; D ambiguous. CDR1 and CDR2 (germline): LGHDT, YNNKEL (reference sequence). The CDR3 runs 14 residues. V was clipped by 0 bases and J by 4 bases, with 9 bases between them.

The chain couples TRBV4-1 to TRBJ2-7; D is unresolved. The CDR3 runs 15 residues. V shed 4 bases and J shed 0 bases, with 13 bases lying between them. Germline-derived CDR1 and CDR2 are MGHRA and YSYEKL. The chain's CDR3 is CASSPDKWGSYEQYF. Here the CDR3 DNA reads TGCGCCAGCAGCCCCGACAAGTGGGGCTCCTACGAGCAGTACTTC.

This clonotype was observed a single time. The rearrangement links TRBV11-1 to TRBJ2-7; D is unresolved. From germline, CDR1 is SGHAT and CDR2 FQDESV (reference sequence). The CDR3 has 14 residues. The V end was cut by 1 base, the J end by 0 bases, with 7 bases between. The CDR3 DNA is TGTGCCAGCAGCTTAGGACTCCTCTCCTACGAGCAGTACTTC. It specifies CASSLGLLSYEQYF.

This clonotype was detected only a few times. One junction end does not reproduce the germline sequence, and a read error may be involved. The chain recombines TRBV3-1 with TRBJ2-7; 13 bases fit TRBD2. This CDR3 has 17 amino acids. Germline assignment: CDR1 LGHDT and CDR2 YNNKEL (reference sequence). CDR3 nucleotides: TGTGCCAGCAGCCAAGAACGACTAGCGGGGGGTCGAGAGACCCAGTACTTT. The encoded protein is CASSQERLAGGRETQYF.

The rearrangement joins TRBV6-6 to TRBJ2-1; TRBD2 matches at 10 bases. The last part of the DNA fits TRBJ2-7 better; the J call may be wrong. The germline V gene encodes CDR1 MNHNY and CDR2 SVGAGI (reference sequence). The CDR3 extends over 16 amino acids. DNA of the CDR3: TGTGCCAGCAGAGGCAGCGGGAGGGCCCTCTACAATGAGCAGTACTTC. Translated: CASRGSGRALYNEQYF.

This clonotype was seen a few times. This sequence joins TRBV18 and TRBJ1-5, with a possible D match to TRBD1 (6 bases). CDR1 and CDR2 (germline): KGHSH, LQKENI. V lost 2 bases, J lost 10 bases, and 15 bases lay in between. The CDR3 has 14 residues. The CDR3 protein is CASSPGGGPRPQHF. CDR3 DNA sequence: TGTGCCAGCTCACCAGGGGGGGGCCCTCGTCCCCAGCATTTT.

The chain combines TRBV4-2 with TRBJ1-1; the D gene is possibly TRBD1 (5 bases). Germline V gene sequence: CDR1 LGHNA, CDR2 YNFKEQ. The CDR3 runs 16 residues. V lost 4 bases and J lost 3, with 18 bases in between. This chain's CDR3 is CASSPRSWGYHTEAFF. The DNA of the CDR3 is TGTGCCAGCAGCCCAAGATCATGGGGGTACCACACTGAAGCTTTCTTT.